The rows below give T cell receptor beta chains drawn from one sample of a study of a mutant IDH1 vaccine in newly diagnosed glioma. Profiled with immunoSEQ multiplex PCR; TCRdb holds only in-frame clones, not every one. The table lists tens of thousands of clones, around 81% of them singletons, with roughly 6.3% in the top ten. What these receptors recognize is not known. The starting material was PBMCs, obtained from a glioma patient whose treatment included an IDH1 peptide vaccine. These receptors were taken from a woman between 35 and 50 years old with glioma. Some clones in this sample may be carry-over from other donors' samples. The CDR3 runs from the conserved cysteine through the conserved F or W. D genes are given only for firm matches. Not all rows give a size; the values are once, few, many and, for expanded clones, a class.

v_gene	d_gene	j_gene	abundance	CDR3nt	CDR3aa
TRBV19	-	TRBJ1-1	-	TGTGCCAGTAGTATAGTCGGGGTCTTGAACACTGAAGCTTTCTTT	CASSIVGVLNTEAFF
TRBV6-5	-	TRBJ1-4	once	TGCGCCAGCAGTCGCCTCCGGGCCCTTAATGAAAAACTGTTTTTT	CASSRLRALNEKLFF
TRBV6-6	TRBD1	TRBJ2-7	-	TGTGCCAGCAGACCACAGACAGGGCGAGCCTACGAGCAGTACTTC	CASRPQTGRAYEQYF
TRBV7-6	-	TRBJ1-1	few	TGTGCCAGCAGCTTATTCAGGGTGAACACTGAAGCTTTCTTT	CASSLFRVNTEAFF
TRBV4-2	TRBD1	TRBJ1-1	-	TGTGCCAGCAGCCAAGATTGGCGACAGGGTCACACTGAAGCTTTCTTT	CASSQDWRQGHTEAFF
TRBV7-8	TRBD2	TRBJ2-2	-	TGTGCCAGCAGCTCCCGACTAGCGGGATTAACCGGGGAGCTGTTTTTT	CASSSRLAGLTGELFF
TRBV4-1	-	TRBJ2-7	-	TGCGCCAGCAGCCAAGTAGCGGACGAGCAGTACTTC	CASSQVADEQYF
TRBV7-2	-	TRBJ2-2	-	TGTGCCAGCAGCTTTACCAGAGGGACCGGGGAGCTGTTTTTT	CASSFTRGTGELFF
TRBV28	-	TRBJ1-4	-	TGTGCCAGCAGTTTACGGGACGAAAAACTGTTTTTT	CASSLRDEKLFF
TRBV6-5	-	TRBJ2-1	once	TGTGCCAGCAGTTCGAACTGGAGTGAGCAGTTCTTC	CASSSNWSEQFF
TRBV29-1	-	TRBJ1-4	-	TGCAGCGTTGATTCAAACAGGGTGGGGGAAAAACTGTTTTTT	CSVDSNRVGEKLFF
TRBV19	-	TRBJ1-1	-	TGTGCCAGTAGTATAAAACAGGGTTGGAGTGAAGCTTTCTTT	CASSIKQGWSEAFF
TRBV6-5	TRBD1	TRBJ2-7	-	TGTGCCAGCAGTTACTCGACAGGGGGTAGGGAGCAGTACTTC	CASSYSTGGREQYF
TRBV4-1	-	TRBJ1-5	-	TGCGCCAGCAGCCAAGACGCCGACAATCAGCCCCAGCATTTT	CASSQDADNQPQHF
TRBV7-2	TRBD2	TRBJ2-5	-	TGTGCCAGCAGCTCCGGACTAGCGGTGGAGACCCAGTACTTC	CASSSGLAVETQYF
TRBV4-3	TRBD2	TRBJ2-5	-	TGCGCCAGCAGCCGCCGGCGAGGACGGGGGGGAGAGACCCAGTACTTC	CASSRRRGRGGETQYF
TRBV5-5	-	TRBJ2-7	-	TGTGCCAGCAGCTTGGGCGGGCCGGAGCAGTACTTC	CASSLGGPEQYF
TRBV18	-	TRBJ2-2	-	TGTGCCAGCTCACCGGCCCGCCGGGAGCTGTTTTTT	CASSPARRELFF
TRBV27	TRBD1	TRBJ2-6	-	TGTGCCAGCAGTACAGGGGAATGGTCTGGGGCCAACGTCCTGACTTTC	CASSTGEWSGANVLTF
TRBV10-2	TRBD1	TRBJ1-1	few	TGCGCCGGCATACCACAGGGGGCGGAGGTAAGCACTGAAGCTTTCTTT	CAGIPQGAEVSTEAFF
TRBV28	TRBD1	TRBJ1-2	-	TGTGCCAGCAGCCTAACAGGGGGAGGCTATGGCTACACCTTC	CASSLTGGGYGYTF